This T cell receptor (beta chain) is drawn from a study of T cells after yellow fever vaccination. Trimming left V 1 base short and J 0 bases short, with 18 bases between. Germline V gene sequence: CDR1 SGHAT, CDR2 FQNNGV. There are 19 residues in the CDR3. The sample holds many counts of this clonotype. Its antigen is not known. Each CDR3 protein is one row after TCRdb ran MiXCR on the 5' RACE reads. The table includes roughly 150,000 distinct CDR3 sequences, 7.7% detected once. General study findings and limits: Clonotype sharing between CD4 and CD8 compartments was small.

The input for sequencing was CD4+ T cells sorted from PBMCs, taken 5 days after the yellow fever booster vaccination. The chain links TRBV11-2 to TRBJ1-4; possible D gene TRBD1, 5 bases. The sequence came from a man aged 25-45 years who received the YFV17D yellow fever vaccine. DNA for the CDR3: TGTGCCAGCAGCTTAGTCTTCAGGGTCGGTTCAGCAACTAATGAAAAACTGTTTTTT. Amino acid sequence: CASSLVFRVGSATNEKLFF.